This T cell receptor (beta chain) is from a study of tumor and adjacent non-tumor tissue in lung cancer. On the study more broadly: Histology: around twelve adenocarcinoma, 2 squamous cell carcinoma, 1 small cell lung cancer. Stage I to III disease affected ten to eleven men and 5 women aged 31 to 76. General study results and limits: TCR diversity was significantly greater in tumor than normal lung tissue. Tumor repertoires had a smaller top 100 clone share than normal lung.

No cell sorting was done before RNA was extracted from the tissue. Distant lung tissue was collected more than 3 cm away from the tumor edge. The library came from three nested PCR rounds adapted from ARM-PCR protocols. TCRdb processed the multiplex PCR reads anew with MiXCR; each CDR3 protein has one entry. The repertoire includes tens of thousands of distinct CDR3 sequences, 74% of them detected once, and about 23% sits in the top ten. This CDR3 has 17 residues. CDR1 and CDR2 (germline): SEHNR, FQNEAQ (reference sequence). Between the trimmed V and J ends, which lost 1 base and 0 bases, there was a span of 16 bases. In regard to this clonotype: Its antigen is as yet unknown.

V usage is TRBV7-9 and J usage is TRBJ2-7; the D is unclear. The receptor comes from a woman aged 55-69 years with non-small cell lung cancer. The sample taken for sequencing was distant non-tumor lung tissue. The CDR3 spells CASSLDWWDKRSYEQYF. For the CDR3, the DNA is TGTGCCAGCAGCTTAGATTGGTGGGATAAGCGCTCCTACGAGCAGTACTTC.